Shown below are 28 T cell receptor beta chains from a single sample sequenced in a study of shared clonotypes between healthy human individuals (TCRdb year 2020). The library came from the immunoSEQ multiplex PCR assay. TCRdb retrieved this table from immuneACCESS and kept in-frame rearrangements only. Not all clones are present; in checked studies, unresolved V genes account for under half, and no reason is known for the remainder. Present in this sample are more than 550,000 clones, about 92% of which were seen just once. The ten top clones hold more than 30% of the sample. Source material: memory CD8+ T cells from PBMCs. The cell subset or site label, read with the paper, signifies: CD45RO+ cells pooled with CCR7-negative TemRA cells. These receptors came from a man in his late teens or twenties in good health. Some clones in this sample may be carry-over from other donors' samples.

V and J are TRBV6-1 and TRBJ2-7; TRBD1 aligns across 9 bases. This CDR3 spans 14 amino acids. V shed 7 bases and J 3 bases; nucleotides not matched to a gene: 7. Per germline, CDR1 MNHNS and CDR2 SASEGT. CDR3 bases: TGTGCCAGCATCGAAGGACAGGGGTTCTACGAGCAGTACTTC. The encoded protein is CASIEGQGFYEQYF.

This rearrangement joins TRBV7-9 to TRBJ1-2; D might be TRBD1 (5 bases). This CDR3 comprises 15 residues. Deletions cut 9 bases from V and 1 base from J, with 18 bases between. Per the germline V gene, CDR1 is SEHNR and CDR2 is FQNEAQ (reference sequence). The CDR3 region is CARSTVTIRNYGYTF. DNA of the CDR3: TGTGCCAGATCGACAGTGACCATTCGTAACTATGGCTACACCTTC.

The gene calls are TRBV5-1 and TRBJ2-7; no clear D gene. The CDR3 loop spans 14 amino acids. CDR1 is SGHRS and CDR2 is YFSETQ in the germline V gene. Trimming stripped 0 bases from V and 1 base from J, with 8 bases between. CDR3 loop: CASSLEQRSYEQYF. In DNA form, the CDR3 reads TGCGCCAGCAGCTTGGAACAGCGTTCCTACGAGCAGTACTTC.

There are many counts of this clone. The identical CDR3 is also encoded by other nucleotide sequences in the sample. This chain connects TRBV28 to TRBJ1-5; D is unclear. The CDR3 spans 14 residues. Germline V CDR1 and CDR2: MDHEN, SYDVKM. Trimming took off 2 bases at V and 6 bases at J, with 11 bases between the two ends. The CDR3: CASSLGTGIQPQHF. The CDR3 coding sequence is TGTGCCAGCAGTTTAGGTACCGGGATTCAGCCCCAGCATTTT.

The chain carries TRBV5-1 and TRBJ1-2; 7 bases are a match to TRBD1. This CDR3 region has 16 residues. Germline CDR1 is SGHRS and CDR2 is YFSETQ. J was trimmed by 4 bases and V by 4 bases; bases with no gene match: 13. CDR3 in amino acids: CASSGGDGQVSYGYTF. The CDR3 DNA reads as TGCGCCAGCAGCGGAGGGGACGGACAGGTCAGCTATGGCTACACCTTC.

The V gene is TRBV27, the J gene TRBJ2-7, with no clear D. V gave up 6 bases and J gave up 2 bases, with 14 bases separating them. Germline loops: CDR1 MNHEY, CDR2 SMNVEV (reference sequence). CDR3 length: 14 amino acids. CDR3 nucleotides: TGTGCCAGCAGCCGTCCCTCTCACCCCTACGAGCAGTACTTC. Its protein product is CASSRPSHPYEQYF.

The sample holds a few counts of this clone. V and J are TRBV4-1 and TRBJ1-1, with 7 bases matching TRBD1. Unmatched junction bases numbered 7, after V lost 4 bases and J lost 8 bases. Germline V gives CDR1 MGHRA, CDR2 YSYEKL. The CDR3 has 13 residues. This CDR3 is CASSPRGRREAFF. The CDR3, as DNA: TGCGCCAGCAGCCCTAGGGGGCGCAGGGAAGCTTTCTTT.

The chain's CDR3 is CASSLLAGGPGETQYF. CDR3 bases: TGTGCCAGCAGCTTGCTAGCGGGAGGGCCCGGGGAGACCCAGTACTTC. The chain couples TRBV7-6 to TRBJ2-5; 12 bases line up with TRBD2. This CDR3 has 16 amino acids. From germline, CDR1 is SGHVS and CDR2 FNYEAQ. With V trimmed by 3 bases and J by 5 bases, 7 bases remained unmatched. Drawing the rest from reference TRBV7-6 and TRBJ2-5, the complete variable domain is GAGVSQSPRYKVTKRGQDVALRCDPISGHVSLYWYRQALGQGPEFLTYFNYEAQQDKSGLPNDRFSAERPEGSISTLTIQRTEQRDSAMYRCASSLLAGGPGETQYFGPGTRLLVL.

The CDR3 DNA reads TGCGCCAGCAGCGACAGTCGTGAGCAGTTCTTC. As protein: CASSDSREQFF. The chain has TRBV5-1 and TRBJ2-1; D is perhaps TRBD1 (5 bases). Germline loops: CDR1 SGHRS, CDR2 YFSETQ. The CDR3 extends over 11 amino acids. The V end lost 4 bases, the J end lost 9 bases, and 8 bases lay between the germline ends.

The V call is TRBV14, the J call TRBJ2-5; D gene ambiguous. This CDR3 has 12 amino acids. The V end lost 2 bases, the J end lost 4 bases, and 5 bases lay between the germline ends. Germline lookup yields CDR1 SGHDN and CDR2 FVKESK. The CDR3 DNA is TGTGCCAGCAGCCAACTCGGAGAGACCCAGTACTTC. This translates into CASSQLGETQYF.

V and J are TRBV9 and TRBJ2-1; D may be TRBD2 (5 bases). Germline-derived CDR1 and CDR2 are SGDLS and YYNGEE. The CDR3 spans 13 residues. V gave up 3 bases and J gave up 7 bases, with 11 bases separating them. CDR3 nucleotides: TGTGCCAGCAGCGAGTCGGGATGGAATGAGCAGTTCTTC. This translates into CASSESGWNEQFF.

V gene TRBV7-9 combines with J gene TRBJ1-4, with D possibly matching TRBD1 (6 bases). Between the trimmed V and J ends, which lost 5 bases and 10 bases, there was a span of 20 bases. This CDR3 comprises 15 residues. Per germline, CDR1 SEHNR and CDR2 FQNEAQ (reference sequence). Written as DNA, the CDR3 is TGTGCCAGCAGCCATATTGGGGGGGCGAAGGGAAAACTGTTTTTT. Protein: CASSHIGGAKGKLFF.

In this sample, this clone turned up once. The genes are TRBV19 and TRBJ2-7; 8 bases match TRBD1. CDR1 and CDR2 (germline): LNHDA, SQIVND (reference sequence). V was clipped by 5 bases and J by 1 base; unmatched bases: 4. This CDR3 has 14 residues. CDR3 sequence: CASSDDRGSYEQYF. CDR3 sequence (DNA): TGTGCCAGTAGTGACGACAGGGGATCCTACGAGCAGTACTTC.

The gene calls are TRBV6-7 and TRBJ2-4; possibly TRBD1 for D (5 bases). TRBV6-7 is sorted into the ORF group, with uncertain function. CDR3 length: 15 residues. The V end was cut by 11 bases, the J end by 0 bases, with 17 bases between. The CDR3 DNA is TGTGCCGTTCGCCGTGACAGCCTAGCCAAAAACATTCAGTACTTC. Its translation is CAVRRDSLAKNIQYF.

V and J are TRBV27 and TRBJ2-7, with D possibly being TRBD1 (6 bases). CDR1 and CDR2 (germline): MNHEY, SMNVEV (reference sequence). Trimming stripped 2 bases from V and 5 bases from J, with 10 bases between. The CDR3 sequence is 13 residues long. The CDR3 DNA reads TGTGCCAGCAGTTTAATCTACAGGGACGAGCAGTACTTC. This sequence encodes CASSLIYRDEQYF.

J is TRBJ2-7 and V is TRBV30; D possibly matches TRBD1 or TRBD2 (5 bases each). Germline V gene data show CDR1 as GTSNPN and CDR2 as SVGIG (reference sequence). This CDR3 is built from 13 residues. The ends were cut back, 3 bases at V and 2 bases at J, with 11 bases in the middle. The CDR3 DNA follows: TGTGCCTGGAGGGGACGGAGAGCCTACGAGCAGTACTTC. This gives the protein CAWRGRRAYEQYF.

This clone was detected a few times. This chain links TRBV29-1 with TRBJ1-1, with D hard to call. The germline V gene encodes CDR1 SQVTM and CDR2 ANQGSEA. The CDR3 has 13 amino acids. Trimming took off 3 bases at V and 1 base at J, with 9 bases between the two ends. The CDR3 here is CSVDDAGNTEAFF. The CDR3 DNA follows: TGCAGCGTTGACGACGCAGGGAACACTGAAGCTTTCTTT. Looking up the rest from reference TRBV29-1 and TRBJ1-1 gives the full variable domain: SAVISQKPSRDICQRGTSLTIQCQVDSQVTMMFWYRQQPGQSLTLIATANQGSEATYESGFVIDKFPISRPNLTFSTLTVSNMSPEDSSIYLCSVDDAGNTEAFFGQGTRLTVV.

This clone was observed a handful of times. The chain couples TRBV29-1 to TRBJ2-1; D is undetermined. Looked up from germline, CDR1 is SQVTM and CDR2 is ANQGSEA. Trimming removed 4 bases from V and 3 bases from J, with 19 bases in between. The CDR3 is made up of 16 amino acids. The CDR3 sequence is CSVVLGRAADYNEQFF. DNA for the CDR3: TGCAGCGTTGTCCTTGGCCGGGCTGCAGACTACAATGAGCAGTTCTTC.

The chain couples TRBV27 to TRBJ2-7; D possibly corresponds to TRBD1 (6 bases). The V gene's germline CDR1 is MNHEY and CDR2 SMNVEV (reference sequence). The CDR3 consists of 15 residues. V dropped 8 bases and J dropped 0 bases, with 17 bases sitting between them. The CDR3 DNA reads as TGTGCCAGCGGGGTGACAGGTCACGGCTCCTACGAGCAGTACTTC. Translation: CASGVTGHGSYEQYF.

The V and J genes are TRBV7-9 and TRBJ2-2; the D gene is possibly TRBD1 (6 bases). V was clipped by 3 bases and J by 3 bases, with 11 bases between them. Germline V gene sequence: CDR1 SEHNR, CDR2 FQNEAQ (reference sequence). The CDR3 covers 15 residues. The CDR3 DNA follows: TGTGCCAGCAGCTTCAGGGGTGACTACACCGGGGAGCTGTTTTTT. This translates into CASSFRGDYTGELFF.

The chain uses TRBV6-5 and TRBJ1-2; D call uncertain. The CDR3 is 11 residues long. V lost 8 bases, J lost 6 bases, and 10 bases lay in between. CDR1 is MNHEY and CDR2 is SVGAGI in the germline V gene. The CDR3 DNA reads as TGTGCCAGCGTCTCCATCCATGGCTACACCTTC. It specifies CASVSIHGYTF.

The rearrangement joins TRBV11-2 to TRBJ2-2; TRBD2 might be the D (6 bases). The CDR3 is 17 residues long. CDR1 and CDR2 (germline): SGHAT, FQNNGV. Trimming left V 0 bases short and J 4 bases short, with 15 bases between. The CDR3 nucleotides read TGTGCCAGCAGCTTAGATCTCGGCGGGAAGGGCACCGGGGAGCTGTTTTTT. It specifies CASSLDLGGKGTGELFF.

The rearrangement uses TRBV28 and TRBJ1-4; D is possibly TRBD1 (5 bases). V lost 1 base to trimming and J lost 8 bases, with 23 bases between them. CDR1 is MDHEN and CDR2 is SYDVKM in the germline V gene. CDR3 length: 18 residues. CDR3 protein: CASSLSLGGGGWEEKLFF. Here the CDR3 DNA reads TGTGCCAGCAGTTTATCTTTAGGCGGGGGAGGATGGGAAGAAAAACTGTTTTTT.

This sequence joins TRBV2 and TRBJ1-5, with TRBD1 as a possible D gene (6 bases). V gave up 8 bases and J gave up 6 bases, with 23 bases separating them. This CDR3 contains 16 residues. Germline values: CDR1 SNHLY, CDR2 FYNNEI. The CDR3 bases are TGTGCCAGCGAGGGAGCGGGGGCGACTAGGGGTCAGCCCCAGCATTTT. It translates to CASEGAGATRGQPQHF.

The chain joins TRBV6-4 to TRBJ1-2; D remains ambiguous. The V end was cut by 4 bases, the J end by 5 bases, with 14 bases between. CDR1 is MRHNA, CDR2 SNTAGT, per germline. The CDR3 is 14 residues long. The CDR3 DNA is TGTGCCAGCAGTGTACGGGGAGAGGGTTATGGCTACACCTTC. It codes for CASSVRGEGYGYTF.

The rearrangement uses TRBV5-4 and TRBJ2-3, with D possibly TRBD1 on 7 matching bases. CDR3 size: 17 residues. The V and J ends lost 0 bases and 1 base respectively, with 15 bases between them. Germline V gives CDR1 SGHNT, CDR2 YYREEE (reference sequence). CDR3 nucleotides: TGTGCCAGCAGCTTGGTGGAGGGGGCGTTGGGCACAGATACGCAGTATTTT. It codes for CASSLVEGALGTDTQYF.

The CDR3 spells CASSPLREGLWDTGELFF. Written as DNA, the CDR3 is TGTGCCAGCAGCCCACTTCGGGAGGGCCTCTGGGACACCGGGGAGCTGTTTTTT. V gene TRBV7-3 combines with J gene TRBJ2-2, with TRBD2 identical over 8 bases. Per germline, CDR1 SGHTA and CDR2 FQGTGA. The length of the CDR3 is 18 residues. V shed 5 bases, J shed 3 bases, and the junction held 14 bases outside the gene matches.

For the CDR3, the DNA is TGTGCCAGCAGTGAAGTCGGAGCGGGGTACTACGAGCAGTACTTC. The encoded protein is CASSEVGAGYYEQYF. The gene calls are TRBV2 and TRBJ2-7; 7 bases are shared with TRBD2. Germline V gene sequence: CDR1 SNHLY, CDR2 FYNNEI. V was clipped by 1 base and J by 3 bases; unmatched bases: 6. The CDR3 length is 15 residues.